Below, one T cell receptor beta chain is given with its context. The data were obtained in a study of blood T cell repertoires in COVID-19. Across the whole study: The United States, Italy and Spain supplied acute and convalescent COVID-19 samples.

Trimming took 5 bases from V and 0 from J, leaving 11 bases between them. Germline-derived CDR1 and CDR2 are MNHEY and SMNVEV (reference sequence). The CDR3 has 14 amino acids. Sequencing used immunoSEQ multiplex PCR; TCRdb keeps in-frame clones, though not all of them. Of 280,000 or so clones in the sample, approximately 88% are singletons; the top ten hold over 6%. V usage is TRBV27 and J usage is TRBJ2-7; D gene unclear. Material for sequencing was peripheral blood. The clonotype originates from a woman aged 25 to 39 who had recovered from COVID-19. CDR3 residues: CASSITYTSYEQYF. Here the CDR3 DNA reads TGTGCCAGCAGTATCACGTACACCTCCTACGAGCAGTACTTC.